This T cell receptor beta chain was retrieved from a study of blood T cell repertoires in COVID-19. On the study more broadly: PBMCs, B-cell-depleted T cells, or T cells were the source of the cDNA or gDNA that made up the material.

V was pared by 8 bases and J by 10 bases, with 11 bases of the junction left unmatched. In germline, CDR1 is LNHDA, CDR2 SQIVND (reference sequence). This CDR3 comprises 14 residues. The table came from immunoSEQ multiplex PCR; TCRdb's copy has only in-frame clones and leaves some out. Of roughly 67,000 clones listed, about 80% are singletons. The sample was peripheral blood. The chain couples TRBV19 to TRBJ1-6, with 7 bases matching TRBD1. This sequence originates from a woman aged 60 to 75 with acute or convalescent COVID-19. The CDR3 here is CASYQTGTGSPLHF. The CDR3 DNA sequence: TGTGCCAGTTACCAGACAGGGACGGGATCACCCCTCCACTTT.